This T cell receptor (beta chain) originates from a study of blood T cell repertoires in COVID-19. Study summary: Specimens from acute and convalescent COVID-19 originated in the United States, Italy and Spain.

This table comes from immunoSEQ multiplex PCR, and its TCRdb copy is limited to in-frame clones, with some not included. The data show 90,000 to 120,000 clones, around 84% seen once. CDR1 is KGHDR and CDR2 is SFDVKD in the germline V gene. V was pared by 4 bases and J by 3 bases, with 8 bases between. The CDR3 has 13 amino acids. Sequenced input: peripheral blood. The TCR sequence derives from a human donor in a cohort sampled during active COVID-19. V is TRBV24-1 and J is TRBJ1-2; no clear D. The CDR3 nucleotides are TGTGCCACCAGTGACCGAGTGGACTATGGCTACACCTTC. It is translated as CATSDRVDYGYTF.